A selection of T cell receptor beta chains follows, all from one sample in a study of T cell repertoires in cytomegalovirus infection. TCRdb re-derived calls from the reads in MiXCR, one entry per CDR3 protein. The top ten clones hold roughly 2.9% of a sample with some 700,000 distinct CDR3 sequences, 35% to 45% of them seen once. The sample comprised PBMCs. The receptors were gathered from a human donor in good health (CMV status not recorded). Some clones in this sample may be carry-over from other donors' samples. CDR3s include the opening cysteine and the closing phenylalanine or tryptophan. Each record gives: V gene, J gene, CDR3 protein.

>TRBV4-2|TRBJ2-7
CASSQVAGDEQYF
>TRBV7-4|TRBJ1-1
CASSLDRIQGPWDDTEAFF
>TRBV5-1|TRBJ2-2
CASSFVGRGNTGELFF
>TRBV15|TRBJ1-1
CATSRDDEVLNTEAFF
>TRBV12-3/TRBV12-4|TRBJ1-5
CASGLLGLGNQPQHF
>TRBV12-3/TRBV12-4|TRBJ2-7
CASSGQGPLGEQYF
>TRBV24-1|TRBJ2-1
CATSEPGTGGNEQFF
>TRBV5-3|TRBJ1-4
CASSLAVTPGAIATYENEKLFF
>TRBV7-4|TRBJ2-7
CASSLNSEQYF
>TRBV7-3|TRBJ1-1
CASSSGRGDTEAFF
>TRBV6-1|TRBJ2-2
CASSWGAGGTGELFF
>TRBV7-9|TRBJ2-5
CASTQPLSQETQYF
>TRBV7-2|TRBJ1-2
CASRLDRGSYGYTF